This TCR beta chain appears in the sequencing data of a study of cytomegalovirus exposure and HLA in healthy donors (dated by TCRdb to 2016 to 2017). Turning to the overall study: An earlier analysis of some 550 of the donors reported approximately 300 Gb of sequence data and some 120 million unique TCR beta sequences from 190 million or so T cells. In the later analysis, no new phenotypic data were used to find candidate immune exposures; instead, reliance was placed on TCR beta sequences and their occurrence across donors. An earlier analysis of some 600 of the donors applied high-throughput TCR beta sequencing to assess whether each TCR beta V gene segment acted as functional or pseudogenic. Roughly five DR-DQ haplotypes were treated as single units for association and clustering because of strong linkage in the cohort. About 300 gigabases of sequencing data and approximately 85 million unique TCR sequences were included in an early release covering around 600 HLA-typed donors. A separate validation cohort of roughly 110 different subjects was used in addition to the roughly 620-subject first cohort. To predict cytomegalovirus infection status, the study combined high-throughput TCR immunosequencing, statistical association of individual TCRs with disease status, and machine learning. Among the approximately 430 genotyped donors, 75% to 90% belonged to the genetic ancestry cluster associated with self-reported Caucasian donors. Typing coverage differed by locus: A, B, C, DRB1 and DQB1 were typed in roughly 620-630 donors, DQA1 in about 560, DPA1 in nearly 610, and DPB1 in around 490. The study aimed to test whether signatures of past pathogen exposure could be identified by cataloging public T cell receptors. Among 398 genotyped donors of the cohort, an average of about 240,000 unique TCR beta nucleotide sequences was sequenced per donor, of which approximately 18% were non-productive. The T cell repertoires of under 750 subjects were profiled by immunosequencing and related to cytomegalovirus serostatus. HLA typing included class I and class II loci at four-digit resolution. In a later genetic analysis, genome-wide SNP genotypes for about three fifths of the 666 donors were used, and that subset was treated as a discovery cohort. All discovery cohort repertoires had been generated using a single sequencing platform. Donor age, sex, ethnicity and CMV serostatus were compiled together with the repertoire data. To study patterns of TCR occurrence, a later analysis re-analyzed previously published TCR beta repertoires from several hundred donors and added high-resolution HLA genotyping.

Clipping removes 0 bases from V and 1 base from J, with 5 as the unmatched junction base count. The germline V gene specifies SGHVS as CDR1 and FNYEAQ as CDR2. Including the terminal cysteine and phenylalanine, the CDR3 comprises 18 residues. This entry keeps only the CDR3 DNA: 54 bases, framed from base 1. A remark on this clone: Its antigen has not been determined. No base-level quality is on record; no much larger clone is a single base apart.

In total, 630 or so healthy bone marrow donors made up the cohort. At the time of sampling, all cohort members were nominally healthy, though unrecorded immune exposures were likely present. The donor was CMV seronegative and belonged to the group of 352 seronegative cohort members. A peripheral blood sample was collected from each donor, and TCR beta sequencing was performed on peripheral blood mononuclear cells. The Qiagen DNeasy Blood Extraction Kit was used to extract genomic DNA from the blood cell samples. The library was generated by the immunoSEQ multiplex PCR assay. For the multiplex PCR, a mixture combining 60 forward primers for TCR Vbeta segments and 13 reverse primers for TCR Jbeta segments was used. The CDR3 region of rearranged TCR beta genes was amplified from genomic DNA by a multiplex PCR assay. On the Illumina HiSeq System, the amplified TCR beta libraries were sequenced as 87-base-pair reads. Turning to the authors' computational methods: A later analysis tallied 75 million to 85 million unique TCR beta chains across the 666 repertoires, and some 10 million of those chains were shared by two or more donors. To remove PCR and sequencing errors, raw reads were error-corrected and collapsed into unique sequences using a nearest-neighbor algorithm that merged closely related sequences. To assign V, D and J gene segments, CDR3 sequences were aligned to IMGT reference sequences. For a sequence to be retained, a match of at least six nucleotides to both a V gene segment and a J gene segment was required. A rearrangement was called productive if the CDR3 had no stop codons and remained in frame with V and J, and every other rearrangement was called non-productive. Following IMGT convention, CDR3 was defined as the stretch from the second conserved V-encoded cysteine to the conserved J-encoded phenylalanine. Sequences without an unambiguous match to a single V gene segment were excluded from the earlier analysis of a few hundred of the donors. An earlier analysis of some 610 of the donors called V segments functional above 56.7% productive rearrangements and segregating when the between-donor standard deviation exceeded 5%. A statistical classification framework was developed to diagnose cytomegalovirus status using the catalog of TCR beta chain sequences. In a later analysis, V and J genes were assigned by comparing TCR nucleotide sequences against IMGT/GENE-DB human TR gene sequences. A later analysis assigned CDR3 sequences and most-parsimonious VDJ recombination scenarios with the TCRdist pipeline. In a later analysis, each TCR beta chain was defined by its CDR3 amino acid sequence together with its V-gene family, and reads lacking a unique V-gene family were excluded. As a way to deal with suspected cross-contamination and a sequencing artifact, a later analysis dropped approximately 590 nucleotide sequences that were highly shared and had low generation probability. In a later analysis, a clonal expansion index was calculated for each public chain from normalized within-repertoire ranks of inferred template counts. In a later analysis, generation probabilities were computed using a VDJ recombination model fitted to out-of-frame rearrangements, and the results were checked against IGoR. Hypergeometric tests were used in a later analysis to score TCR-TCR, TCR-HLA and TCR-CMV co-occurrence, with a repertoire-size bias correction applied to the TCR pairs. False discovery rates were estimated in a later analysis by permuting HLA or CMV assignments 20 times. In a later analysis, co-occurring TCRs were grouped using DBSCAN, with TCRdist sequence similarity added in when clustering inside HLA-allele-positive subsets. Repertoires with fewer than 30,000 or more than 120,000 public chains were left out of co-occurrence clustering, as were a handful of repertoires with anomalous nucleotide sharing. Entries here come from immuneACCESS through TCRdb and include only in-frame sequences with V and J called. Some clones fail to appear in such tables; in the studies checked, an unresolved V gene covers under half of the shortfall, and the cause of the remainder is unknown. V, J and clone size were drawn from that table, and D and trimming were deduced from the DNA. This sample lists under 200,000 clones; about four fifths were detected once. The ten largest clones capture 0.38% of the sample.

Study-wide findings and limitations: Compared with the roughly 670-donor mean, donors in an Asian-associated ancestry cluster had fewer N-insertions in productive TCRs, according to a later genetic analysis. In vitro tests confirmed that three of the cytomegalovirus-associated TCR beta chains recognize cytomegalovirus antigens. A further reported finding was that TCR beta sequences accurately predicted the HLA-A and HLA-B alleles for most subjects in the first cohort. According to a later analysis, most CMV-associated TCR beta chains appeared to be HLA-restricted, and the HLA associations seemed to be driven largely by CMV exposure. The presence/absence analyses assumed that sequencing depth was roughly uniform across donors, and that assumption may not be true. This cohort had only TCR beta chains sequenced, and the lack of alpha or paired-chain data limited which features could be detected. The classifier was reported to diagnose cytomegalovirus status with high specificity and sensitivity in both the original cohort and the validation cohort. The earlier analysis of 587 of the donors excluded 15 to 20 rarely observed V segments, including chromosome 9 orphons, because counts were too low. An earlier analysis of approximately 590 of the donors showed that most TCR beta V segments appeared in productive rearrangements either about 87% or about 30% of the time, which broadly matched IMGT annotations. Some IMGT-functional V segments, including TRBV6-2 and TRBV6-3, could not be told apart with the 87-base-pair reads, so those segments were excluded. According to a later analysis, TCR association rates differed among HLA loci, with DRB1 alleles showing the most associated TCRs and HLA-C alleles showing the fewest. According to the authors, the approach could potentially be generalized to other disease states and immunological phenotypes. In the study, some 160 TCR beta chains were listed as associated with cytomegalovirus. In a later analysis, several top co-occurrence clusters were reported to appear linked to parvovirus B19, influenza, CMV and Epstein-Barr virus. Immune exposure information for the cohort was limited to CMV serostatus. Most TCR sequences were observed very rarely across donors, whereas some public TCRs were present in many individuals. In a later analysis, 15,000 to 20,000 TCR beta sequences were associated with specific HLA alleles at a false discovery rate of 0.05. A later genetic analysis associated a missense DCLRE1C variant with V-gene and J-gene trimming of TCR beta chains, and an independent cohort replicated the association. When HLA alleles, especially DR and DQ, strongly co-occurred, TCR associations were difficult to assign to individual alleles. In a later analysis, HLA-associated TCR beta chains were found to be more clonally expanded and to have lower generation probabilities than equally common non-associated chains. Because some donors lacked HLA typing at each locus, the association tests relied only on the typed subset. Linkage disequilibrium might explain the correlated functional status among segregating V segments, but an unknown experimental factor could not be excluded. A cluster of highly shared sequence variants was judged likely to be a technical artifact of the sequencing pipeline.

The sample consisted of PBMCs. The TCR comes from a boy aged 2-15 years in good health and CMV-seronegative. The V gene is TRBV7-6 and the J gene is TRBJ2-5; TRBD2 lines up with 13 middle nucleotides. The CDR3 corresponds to CASSLARTSGSLQETQYF. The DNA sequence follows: TGTGCCAGCAGCTTAGCAAGGACTAGCGGGAGTCTCCAAGAGACCCAGTACTTC.